Below are 21 T cell receptor beta chains sequenced from a single sample in a study of Graves' ophthalmopathy and Graves' hyperthyroidism. Transcripts of RNA were the source for amplifying TCR beta CDR3 regions. HTBI primers primed a first-round RT-PCR, and a second-round multiplex PCR followed. Each CDR3 protein is one row after TCRdb ran MiXCR on the multiplex PCR reads. The sample holds approximately 700,000 distinct CDR3 sequences, roughly two fifths seen once. What was sequenced was peripheral blood. Every receptor here comes from an adult man with Graves' ophthalmopathy.

This clonotype was counted once. The chain links TRBV2 to TRBJ1-1, with 8 bases identical to TRBD1. The CDR3 loop spans 13 amino acids. With V trimmed by 8 bases and J by 6 bases, 8 bases remained unmatched. CDR1 SNHLY and CDR2 FYNNEI come from the germline V gene. CDR3 amino acids: CASVGTGKAEAFF. Written as DNA, the CDR3 is TGTGCCAGCGTGGGGACAGGTAAAGCTGAAGCTTTCTTT.

The J gene is TRBJ2-2, the V gene TRBV19; weak D call: TRBD2 (5 bases). This CDR3 comprises 19 residues. Trimming pared 7 bases from V and 2 bases from J, leaving 26 bases between. Germline values: CDR1 LNHDA, CDR2 SQIVND (reference sequence). CDR3 coding DNA: TGTGCCAGTACCCTTCGGTTGATGCGGAACCGACTAAACACCGGGGAGCTGTTTTTT. Its translation: CASTLRLMRNRLNTGELFF.

A few counts support this clonotype. This chain uses TRBV11-2 with TRBJ2-5, with D perhaps matching TRBD1 or TRBD2 (5 bases each). Trimming removed 1 base at V and 3 bases at J, with 9 bases between. This CDR3 is 14 amino acids long. Germline V gene sequence: CDR1 SGHAT, CDR2 FQNNGV. The CDR3 reads CASSLVGTEETQYF. DNA of the CDR3: TGTGCCAGCAGCTTAGTGGGGACGGAAGAGACCCAGTACTTC.

In its sample, this clonotype was seen once. This chain joins TRBV29-1 and TRBJ1-1; 9 bases align to TRBD1. V gave up 6 bases and J gave up 3 bases; unmatched junction bases: 5. CDR1 is SQVTM, CDR2 ANQGSEA, per germline. CDR3 length equals 13 residues. The chain's CDR3 is CSVRDRDDTEAFF. In nucleotides, the CDR3 is TGCAGCGTCCGGGACAGGGACGACACTGAAGCTTTCTTT.

In its sample, this clonotype was seen many times. The rearrangement uses TRBV6-1 and TRBJ1-6; no definite D call. This CDR3 region has 14 residues. Trimming left V 3 bases short and J 8 bases short, with 11 bases between. CDR1 MNHNS and CDR2 SASEGT come from the germline V gene. The CDR3 DNA sequence: TGTGCCAGCAGTGAGAGGGTCGGGTATTCACCCCTCCACTTT. Protein sequence: CASSERVGYSPLHF.

The V gene is TRBV5-6, the J gene TRBJ1-1; tentative D call: TRBD1 (5 bases). Trimming shortened V by 4 bases and J by 6 bases, and 19 bases separated the two germline ends. This CDR3 contains 15 residues. Germline-derived CDR1 and CDR2 are SGHDT and YYEEEE. CDR3 sequence: CASSGGDALRSEAFF. The CDR3 region has the DNA TGTGCCAGCAGCGGGGGGGACGCATTGCGGTCTGAAGCTTTCTTT.

This chain links TRBV24-1 with TRBJ1-5; 8 positions agree with TRBD1. The CDR3 is 13 amino acids. In germline, CDR1 is KGHDR, CDR2 SFDVKD. V trimming: 12 bases; J trimming: 5 bases; junction bases outside the gene matches: 8. In DNA, the CDR3 is TGTGCCTGGAGTCCAGGGGGCGATCAGCCCCAGCATTTT. It specifies CAWSPGGDQPQHF.

There are many counts of this clonotype. CDR3 in DNA: TGCAGTGCTAGCTTGGCCAGGGGGCGCGACGAGCAGTACTTC. Translation: CSASLARGRDEQYF. The J gene is TRBJ2-7, the V gene TRBV20-1, with TRBD1 identical over 8 bases. The CDR3 is made up of 14 amino acids. Losses at the gene ends were 3 bases for V and 5 bases for J; bases not matched to a gene: 9. Per the germline V gene, CDR1 is DFQATT and CDR2 is SNEGSKA (reference sequence).

This clonotype was found a few times. The chain joins TRBV5-6 to TRBJ2-7; D might be TRBD1 (7 bases). Trimming took off 0 bases at V and 3 bases at J, with 13 bases between the two ends. The CDR3 has 15 residues. Germline-derived CDR1 and CDR2 are SGHDT and YYEEEE. CDR3 residues: CASSLAAGQYYEQYF. CDR3 DNA sequence: TGTGCCAGCAGCTTGGCCGCGGGACAGTACTACGAGCAGTACTTC.

The chain joins TRBV15 to TRBJ2-1; maybe TRBD2 (7 bases). Trimming removed 7 bases at V and 8 bases at J, with 24 bases between. CDR3 length: 16 residues. The germline V gene has CDR1 LNHNV and CDR2 YYDKDF (reference sequence). Here the CDR3 DNA reads TGTGCCACCACCAGGAGGGGAGGGGGGCCTCGGGATGAGCAGTTCTTC. Amino acid sequence: CATTRRGGGPRDEQFF.

This clonotype was picked up one time. Germline and junction disagree at one end, which may indicate a read error. The chain combines TRBV7-9 with TRBJ2-7, with 8 bases fitting TRBD2. In germline, CDR1 is SEHNR, CDR2 FQNEAQ (reference sequence). This CDR3 comprises 13 residues. The CDR3 DNA sequence: TGTGCCAGCAGGGTCGGGAGGGGTTACGAGCAGTGCTTC. Translated, it gives CASRVGRGYEQCF.

This rearrangement joins TRBV24-1 to TRBJ1-5; no reliable D call. The V end was cut by 9 bases, the J end by 3 bases, with 5 bases between. Germline CDR1 is KGHDR and CDR2 is SFDVKD. CDR3 length: 11 residues. CDR3 nucleotides: TGTGCCACCGGGTTCAATCAGCCCCAGCATTTT. Residues: CATGFNQPQHF.

This clonotype was observed at least ten times. The genes are TRBV20-1 and TRBJ2-7, with 12 positions matching TRBD2. The CDR3 runs to 15 residues. The V segment lost 1 base and the J segment 2 bases; nucleotides outside the gene matches: 3. The germline V gene has CDR1 DFQATT and CDR2 SNEGSKA (reference sequence). The CDR3 sequence is CSARGSSGRAYEQYF. As DNA, the CDR3 is TGCAGTGCTAGAGGATCTAGCGGGAGGGCCTACGAGCAGTACTTC.

This clonotype showed up many times. This chain links TRBV29-1 with TRBJ1-1; no reliable D call. CDR3 size: 15 residues. The germline CDR1 and CDR2 sequences are SQVTM and ANQGSEA. V was cut by 3 bases and J by 4 bases, with 18 bases left in between. CDR3 region: CSVDLKWSEGTEAFF. DNA of the CDR3: TGCAGCGTTGATCTGAAGTGGAGCGAGGGCACTGAAGCTTTCTTT.

This clonotype has ten or more counts. V gene TRBV7-2 combines with J gene TRBJ2-7, with 9 bases fitting TRBD1. V lost 6 bases, J lost 3 bases, and 9 bases stayed unmatched. Germline CDR1 and CDR2: SGHTA and FQGNSA. The CDR3 totals 15 residues. CDR3 in DNA: TGTGCCAGCAGTCAAGACAGGGGGAACTACTACGAGCAGTACTTC. It yields the protein CASSQDRGNYYEQYF. Complete variable domain (other parts from reference TRBV7-2 and TRBJ2-7): GAGVSQSPSNKVTEKGKDVELRCDPISGHTALYWYRQSLGQGLEFLIYFQGNSAPDKSGLPSDRFSAERTGGSVSTLTIQRTQQEDSAVYLCASSQDRGNYYEQYFGPGTRLTVT.

The chain combines TRBV5-2 with TRBJ2-7; whether TRBD1, the table's D call, matches the DNA was not checked. The J call is in doubt because the DNA end fits TRBJ2-1 better. TRBV5-2 is given as a pseudogene. The CDR3 length is 13 residues. CDR3 nucleotide sequence: TGTGCCAGCAGCTTGAGCGGGGACAATGAGCAGTTCTTC. It translates to CASSLSGDNEQFF.

The rearrangement links TRBV5-1 to TRBJ2-5; 13 positions agree with TRBD2. The ends lost 4 bases at V and 0 bases at J; junction bases unmatched: 3. The CDR3 loop spans 16 amino acids. Looked up from germline, CDR1 is SGHRS and CDR2 is YFSETQ. The CDR3 DNA reads as TGCGCCAGCAGCACTGGACTAGCGGGAGACCAAGAGACCCAGTACTTC. Translating it yields CASSTGLAGDQETQYF.

This CDR3 is CASSTHRGTEAFF. In DNA form, the CDR3 reads TGTGCCAGCAGCACCCACAGGGGCACTGAAGCTTTCTTT. V and J are TRBV7-3 and TRBJ1-1; 7 bases map to TRBD1. The CDR3 is 13 residues long. The V gene end was trimmed by 5 bases and the J gene end by 4 bases; junction bases not matched to a gene: 4. Germline-derived CDR1 and CDR2 are SGHTA and FQGTGA. Drawing the rest from reference TRBV7-3 and TRBJ1-1, the complete variable domain is GAGVSQTPSNKVTEKGKYVELRCDPISGHTALYWYRQSLGQGPEFLIYFQGTGAADDSGLPNDRFFAVRPEGSVSTLKIQRTERGDSAVYLCASSTHRGTEAFFGQGTRLTVV.

The rearrangement joins TRBV15 to TRBJ2-7; a weak D match, TRBD2 (5 bases). Trimming removed 3 bases from V and 7 bases from J, with 13 bases in between. The CDR3 has 13 amino acids. Per the germline V gene, CDR1 is LNHNV and CDR2 is YYDKDF (reference sequence). CDR3 in DNA: TGTGCCACCAGCAGGGTCCGGGGAACGGAGCAGTACTTC. Translated: CATSRVRGTEQYF.

This clonotype was found a few times. J is TRBJ2-6 and V is TRBV13; possibly TRBD1 for D (5 bases). Trimming stripped 0 bases from V and 3 bases from J, with 12 bases between. The CDR3 extends over 17 amino acids. Per the germline V gene, CDR1 is PRHDT and CDR2 is FYEKMQ (reference sequence). CDR3 nucleotide sequence: TGTGCCAGCAGCTTAGGCAGGGAACTTGATGGGGCCAACGTCCTGACTTTC. Translated, it gives CASSLGRELDGANVLTF.

V gene TRBV15 combines with J gene TRBJ1-5; 8 bases align to TRBD1. This CDR3 spans 14 amino acids. V gave up 4 bases and J gave up 13 bases; unmatched junction bases: 12. Germline V gene sequence: CDR1 LNHNV, CDR2 YYDKDF (reference sequence). In DNA form, the CDR3 reads TGTGCCACCAGCACAGGGGGCGGCGCAGATACGCAGCATTTT. Encoded protein: CATSTGGGADTQHF.